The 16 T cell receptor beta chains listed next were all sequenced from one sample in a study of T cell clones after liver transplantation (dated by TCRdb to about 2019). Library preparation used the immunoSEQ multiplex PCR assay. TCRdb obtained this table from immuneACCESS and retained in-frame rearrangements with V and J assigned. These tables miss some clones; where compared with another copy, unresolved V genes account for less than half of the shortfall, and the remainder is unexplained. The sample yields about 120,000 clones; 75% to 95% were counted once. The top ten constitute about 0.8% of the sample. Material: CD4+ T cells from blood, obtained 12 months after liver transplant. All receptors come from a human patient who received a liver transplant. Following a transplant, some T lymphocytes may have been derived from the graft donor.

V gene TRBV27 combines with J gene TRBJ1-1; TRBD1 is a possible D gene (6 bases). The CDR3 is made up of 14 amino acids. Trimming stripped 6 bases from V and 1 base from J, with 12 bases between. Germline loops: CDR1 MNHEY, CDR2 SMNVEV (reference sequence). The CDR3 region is CASRDLTGNTEAFF. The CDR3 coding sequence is TGTGCCAGCAGGGACCTGACAGGGAACACTGAAGCTTTCTTT.

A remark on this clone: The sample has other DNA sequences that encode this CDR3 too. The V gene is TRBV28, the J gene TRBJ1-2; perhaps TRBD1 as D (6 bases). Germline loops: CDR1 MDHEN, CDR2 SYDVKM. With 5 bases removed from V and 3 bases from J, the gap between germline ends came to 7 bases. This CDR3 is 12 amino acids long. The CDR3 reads CASSRQDYGYTF. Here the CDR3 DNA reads TGTGCCAGCAGTAGACAGGACTATGGCTACACCTTC.

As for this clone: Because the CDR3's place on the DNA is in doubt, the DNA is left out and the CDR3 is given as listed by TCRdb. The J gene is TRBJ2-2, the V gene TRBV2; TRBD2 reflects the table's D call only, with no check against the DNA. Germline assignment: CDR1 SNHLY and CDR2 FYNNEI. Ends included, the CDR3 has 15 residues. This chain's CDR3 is CASILEAGNTGELFF.

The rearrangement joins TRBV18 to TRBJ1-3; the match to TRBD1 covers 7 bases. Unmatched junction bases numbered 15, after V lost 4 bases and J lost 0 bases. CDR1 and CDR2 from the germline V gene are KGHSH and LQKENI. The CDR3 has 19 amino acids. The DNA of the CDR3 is TGTGCCAGCTCACTCAATACCGGCGGGACAGCGAACTCTGGAAACACCATATATTTT. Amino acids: CASSLNTGGTANSGNTIYF.

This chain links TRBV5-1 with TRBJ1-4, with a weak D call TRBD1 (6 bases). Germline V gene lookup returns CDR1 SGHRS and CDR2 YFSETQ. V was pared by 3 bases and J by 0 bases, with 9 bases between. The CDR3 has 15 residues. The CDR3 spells CASSSAGATNEKLFF. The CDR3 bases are TGCGCCAGCAGCTCTGCAGGGGCAACTAATGAAAAACTGTTTTTT.

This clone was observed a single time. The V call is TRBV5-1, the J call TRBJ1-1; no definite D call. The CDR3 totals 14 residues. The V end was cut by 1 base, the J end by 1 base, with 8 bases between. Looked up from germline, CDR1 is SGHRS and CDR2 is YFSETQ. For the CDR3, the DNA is TGCGCCAGCAGCTTGATCAGACCGAACACTGAAGCTTTCTTT. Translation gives CASSLIRPNTEAFF. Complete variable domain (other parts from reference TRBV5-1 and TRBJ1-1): KAGVTQTPRYLIKTRGQQVTLSCSPISGHRSVSWYQQTPGQGLQFLFEYFSETQRNKGNFPGRFSGRQFSNSRSEMNVSTLELGDSALYLCASSLIRPNTEAFFGQGTRLTVV.

The CDR3 here is CASGLEGGGANVLTF. The CDR3 region has the DNA TGTGCCAGCGGGCTAGAGGGCGGCGGGGCCAACGTCCTGACTTTC. This sequence joins TRBV25-1 and TRBJ2-6; tentatively, D is TRBD2 (5 bases). Trimming removed 8 bases from V and 4 bases from J, with 15 bases in between. There are 15 residues in the CDR3. Germline loops: CDR1 MGHDK, CDR2 SYGVNS. Drawing the rest from reference TRBV25-1 and TRBJ2-6, the complete variable domain is EADIYQTPRYLVIGTGKKITLECSQTMGHDKMYWYQQDPGMELHLIHYSYGVNSTEKGDLSSESTVSRIRTEHFPLTLESARPSHTSQYLCASGLEGGGANVLTFGAGSRLTVL.

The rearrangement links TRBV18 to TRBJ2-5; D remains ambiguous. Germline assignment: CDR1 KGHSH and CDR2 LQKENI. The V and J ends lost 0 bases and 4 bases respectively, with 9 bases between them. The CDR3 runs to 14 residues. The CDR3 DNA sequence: TGTGCCAGCTCACCACCCACCACTACAGAGACCCAGTACTTC. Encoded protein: CASSPPTTTETQYF.

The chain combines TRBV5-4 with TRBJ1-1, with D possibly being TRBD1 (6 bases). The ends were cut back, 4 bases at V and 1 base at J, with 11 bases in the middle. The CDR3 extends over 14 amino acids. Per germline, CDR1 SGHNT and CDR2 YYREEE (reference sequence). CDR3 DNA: TGTGCCAGCAGCACGGGGGCGAGGAACACTGAAGCTTTCTTT. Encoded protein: CASSTGARNTEAFF.

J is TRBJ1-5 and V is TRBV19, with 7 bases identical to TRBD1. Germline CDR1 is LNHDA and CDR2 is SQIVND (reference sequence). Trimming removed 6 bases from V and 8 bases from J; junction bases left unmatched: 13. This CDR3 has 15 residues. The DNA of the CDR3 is TGTGCCAGTAGACCCCAAACAGGGGTCGTTGAGCCCCAGCATTTT. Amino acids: CASRPQTGVVEPQHF.

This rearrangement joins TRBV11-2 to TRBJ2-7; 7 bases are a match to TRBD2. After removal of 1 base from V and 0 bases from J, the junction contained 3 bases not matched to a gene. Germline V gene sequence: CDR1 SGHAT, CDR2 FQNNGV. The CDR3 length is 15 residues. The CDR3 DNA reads TGTGCCAGCAGCTTAGCGGGAGGTAGCTCCTACGAGCAGTACTTC. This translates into CASSLAGGSSYEQYF.

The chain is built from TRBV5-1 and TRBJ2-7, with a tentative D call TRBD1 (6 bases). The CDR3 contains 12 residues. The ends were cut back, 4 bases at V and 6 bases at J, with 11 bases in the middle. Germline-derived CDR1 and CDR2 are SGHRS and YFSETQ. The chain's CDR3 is CASSPDSLEQYF. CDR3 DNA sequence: TGCGCCAGCAGCCCGGACAGCCTCGAGCAGTACTTC.

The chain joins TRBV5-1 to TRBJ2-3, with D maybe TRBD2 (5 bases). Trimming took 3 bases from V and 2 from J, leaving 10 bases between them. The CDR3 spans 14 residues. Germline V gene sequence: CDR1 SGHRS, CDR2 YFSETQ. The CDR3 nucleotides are TGCGCCAGCAGCTCTGCGGGCGCCACAGATACGCAGTATTTT. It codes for CASSSAGATDTQYF.

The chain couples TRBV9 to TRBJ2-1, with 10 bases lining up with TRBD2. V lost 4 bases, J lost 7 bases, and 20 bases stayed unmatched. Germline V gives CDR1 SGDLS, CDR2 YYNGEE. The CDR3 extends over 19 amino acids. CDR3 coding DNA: TGTGCCAGCAGCCTAGCGAAGCGGGAGGGCCAGGGGAGTACAAATGAGCAGTTCTTC. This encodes CASSLAKREGQGSTNEQFF.

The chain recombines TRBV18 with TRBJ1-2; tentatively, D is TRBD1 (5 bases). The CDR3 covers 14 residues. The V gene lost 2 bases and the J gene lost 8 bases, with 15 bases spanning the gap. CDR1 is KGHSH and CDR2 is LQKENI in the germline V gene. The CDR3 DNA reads TGTGCCAGCTCACCAGGGGCGCCCAAGGGAGGCTACACCTTC. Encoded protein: CASSPGAPKGGYTF.

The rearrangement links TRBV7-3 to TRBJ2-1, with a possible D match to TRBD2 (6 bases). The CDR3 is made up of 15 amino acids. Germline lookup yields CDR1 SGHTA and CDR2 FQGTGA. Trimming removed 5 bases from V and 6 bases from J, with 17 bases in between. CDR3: CASSPMAGPLNEQFF. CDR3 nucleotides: TGTGCCAGCAGCCCCATGGCGGGACCCCTCAATGAGCAGTTCTTC.